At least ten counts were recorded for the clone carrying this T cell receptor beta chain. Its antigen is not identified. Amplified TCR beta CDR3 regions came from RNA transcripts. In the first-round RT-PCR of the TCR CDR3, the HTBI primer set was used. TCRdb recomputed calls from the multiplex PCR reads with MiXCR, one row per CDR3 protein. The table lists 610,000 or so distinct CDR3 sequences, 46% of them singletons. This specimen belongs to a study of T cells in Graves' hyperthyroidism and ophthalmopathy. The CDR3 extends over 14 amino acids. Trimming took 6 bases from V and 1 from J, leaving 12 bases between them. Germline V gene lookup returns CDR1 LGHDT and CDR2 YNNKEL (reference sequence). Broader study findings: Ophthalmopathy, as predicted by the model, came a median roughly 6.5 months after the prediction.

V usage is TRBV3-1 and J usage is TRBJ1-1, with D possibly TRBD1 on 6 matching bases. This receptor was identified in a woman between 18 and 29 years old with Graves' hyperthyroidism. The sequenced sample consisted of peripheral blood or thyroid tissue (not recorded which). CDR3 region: CASSWTATNTEAFF. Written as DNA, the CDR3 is TGTGCCAGCAGTTGGACAGCAACGAACACTGAAGCTTTCTTT.